This T cell receptor (beta chain) was profiled in a study of OX40 agonist ivuxolimab in advanced cancers. Study in general: In this cohort, patients received ivuxolimab, an agonistic anti-OX40 (CD134) antibody. Enrolled patients in dose escalation had cancers that were hepatocellular carcinoma, melanoma, renal cell or head and neck cancer.

Autoimmune disease history or systemic immunosuppression excluded patients. Whole-study findings and limits: Certain nonresponding patients likewise had low normalized T-cell clonal expansion.

Of note for this clone: Its antigen is undetermined.

Assay: immunoSEQ multiplex PCR; the TCRdb copy retains only in-frame clones and omits some. The repertoire holds about 120,000 clones, with 89% as singletons. Per germline, CDR1 SGHRS and CDR2 YFSETQ. V lost 0 bases and J lost 0, with 16 bases in between. The CDR3 runs to 19 residues. The TCR originated in an adult with an advanced solid tumor such as melanoma, head and neck, liver or kidney cancer. Sequenced here: CD4+ or CD8+ T cells sorted from blood, sampled in a trial of the OX40 agonist ivuxolimab. The rearrangement uses TRBV5-1 and TRBJ1-6, with D possibly being TRBD1 (5 bases). The DNA for the CDR3 is TGCGCCAGCAGCTTGGCCCTGGGGGTGCGCAGCTCCTATAATTCACCCCTCCACTTT. Protein sequence: CASSLALGVRSSYNSPLHF.